What follows are 20 T cell receptor beta chains derived from one specimen sequenced in a study of control samples from healthy donors and cancer patients. Sequencing used immunoSEQ multiplex PCR; TCRdb keeps in-frame clones, though not all of them. Counted here are 150,000 to 200,000 clones, almost 90% occurring once; the ten biggest clones make up 1.1% to 1.5%. Material: blood. These receptors were collected from a woman in her 50s in good health.

The rearrangement links TRBV27 to TRBJ2-7; TRBD2 aligns across 8 bases. The CDR3 runs to 14 residues. Germline V gives CDR1 MNHEY, CDR2 SMNVEV (reference sequence). V shed 6 bases, J shed 4 bases, and the junction held 8 bases outside the gene matches. The CDR3 DNA is TGTGCCAGCAGCCCCAACGGGGGGGCTTACGAGCAGTACTTC. It codes for CASSPNGGAYEQYF.

The chain combines TRBV7-6 with TRBJ2-7, with unresolved D. Trimming removed 1 base from V and 2 bases from J, with 6 bases in between. The germline gives CDR1 SGHVS, CDR2 FNYEAQ. This CDR3 spans 13 amino acids. CDR3: CASSLGTTYEQYF. CDR3 DNA sequence: TGTGCCAGCAGCTTAGGGACCACCTACGAGCAGTACTTC.

This chain links TRBV5-6 with TRBJ1-5; D remains ambiguous. Trimming took off 0 bases at V and 3 bases at J, with 7 bases between the two ends. Germline lookup yields CDR1 SGHDT and CDR2 YYEEEE. The CDR3 spans 14 residues. The CDR3 DNA reads as TGTGCCAGCAGCTTGGGGCAGTCCAATCAGCCCCAGCATTTT. It translates to CASSLGQSNQPQHF.

The rearrangement links TRBV5-5 to TRBJ1-4; a weak D match, TRBD1 (6 bases). CDR1 is SGHKS, CDR2 YYEKEE, per germline (reference sequence). Deletions cut 3 bases from V and 5 bases from J, with 14 bases between. The CDR3 is 15 residues long. CDR3 coding DNA: TGTGCCAGCAGCTGGCAGGGGCCTAGGAATGAAAAACTGTTTTTT. Its protein product is CASSWQGPRNEKLFF.

The chain has TRBV7-3 and TRBJ2-3, with D possibly being TRBD1 (5 bases). V lost 6 bases and J lost 0, with 13 bases in between. Germline V lookup: CDR1 SGHTA, CDR2 FQGTGA. The CDR3 runs to 15 residues. CDR3 nucleotides: TGTGCCAGCAGTTCTCTAGGGGCGAGCACAGATACGCAGTATTTT. It codes for CASSSLGASTDTQYF.

Points on this clone: The same CDR3 can be traced to other DNA sequences in this sample. The V gene is TRBV5-6, the J gene TRBJ1-3; D may be TRBD1 (5 bases). The CDR3 contains 15 residues. Between the trimmed V and J ends, which lost 5 bases and 0 bases, there was a span of 12 bases. Germline V gene lookup returns CDR1 SGHDT and CDR2 YYEEEE. Here the CDR3 reads CASSSDSSSGNTIYF. CDR3 nucleotides: TGTGCCAGCAGTTCCGACAGTAGCTCTGGAAACACCATATATTTT. The variable domain in full, with the rest retrieved from reference TRBV5-6 and TRBJ1-3, is DAGVTQSPTHLIKTRGQQVTLRCSPKSGHDTVSWYQQALGQGPQFIFQYYEEEERQRGNFPDRFSGHQFPNYSSELNVNALLLGDSALYLCASSSDSSSGNTIYFGEGSWLTVV.

The chain couples TRBV29-1 to TRBJ2-7, with D maybe TRBD1 (6 bases). V lost 6 bases, J lost 0 bases, and 15 bases lay in between. This CDR3 region has 14 residues. Germline assignment: CDR1 SQVTM and CDR2 ANQGSEA. The CDR3 DNA follows: TGCAGCGTCCGGACAGCCGAGAGCTCCTACGAGCAGTACTTC. This sequence encodes CSVRTAESSYEQYF.

The chain combines TRBV27 with TRBJ2-7; 9 nucleotides agree with TRBD1. This CDR3 has 15 amino acids. V lost 0 bases to trimming and J lost 3 bases; unmatched junction nucleotides: 3. The germline V gene has CDR1 MNHEY and CDR2 SMNVEV (reference sequence). The CDR3 spells CASSLSGQGSYEQYF. The CDR3 DNA follows: TGTGCCAGCAGTTTATCCGGACAGGGGAGCTACGAGCAGTACTTC.

The chain has TRBV27 and TRBJ1-6; 9 bases line up with TRBD1. Germline V gene lookup returns CDR1 MNHEY and CDR2 SMNVEV (reference sequence). The CDR3 extends over 18 amino acids. With 4 bases clipped from V and 1 base from J, the junction kept 8 bases outside the gene matches. This CDR3 reads CASSSRGQGFSYNSPLHF. The CDR3 DNA follows: TGTGCCAGCAGTTCTCGCGGACAGGGGTTTTCCTATAATTCACCCCTCCACTTT.

V is TRBV24-1 and J is TRBJ1-5, with D tentatively TRBD1 (6 bases). Germline-derived CDR1 and CDR2 are KGHDR and SFDVKD. The germline V and J ends were trimmed by 7 bases and 7 bases, with 13 bases remaining between them. The CDR3 sequence is 13 residues long. CDR3: CATRNRAEQPQHF. The CDR3, as DNA: TGTGCCACCAGGAACAGGGCAGAGCAGCCCCAGCATTTT.

The chain employs TRBV3-1 (or the pseudogene TRBV3-2) and TRBJ1-2, with 11 nucleotides matching TRBD1. This CDR3 is built from 14 residues. The trim removed 3 bases at V and 6 bases at J, leaving 3 bases unmatched. CDR1 LGHDT and CDR2 YNNKEL come from the germline V gene (reference sequence). CDR3 coding DNA: TGTGCCAGCAGCCACGGGACAGGGGGTAATGGCTACACCTTC. It is translated as CASSHGTGGNGYTF.

The J gene is TRBJ2-2, the V gene TRBV27; 9 nucleotides match TRBD2. V dropped 7 bases and J dropped 0; count of bases not matched to a gene: 12. This CDR3 region has 18 residues. The V gene's germline CDR1 is MNHEY and CDR2 SMNVEV (reference sequence). As DNA, the CDR3 is TGTGCCAGCAAAGGGGTAGCGGGAGCAAACGCGAACACCGGGGAGCTGTTTTTT. Protein product: CASKGVAGANANTGELFF.

The chain is built from TRBV9 and TRBJ2-7; 8 positions match TRBD2. This CDR3 spans 14 amino acids. V lost 4 bases and J lost 0; bases outside the gene matches: 3. Germline loops: CDR1 SGDLS, CDR2 YYNGEE. The CDR3 DNA follows: TGTGCCAGCAGCACGAGCGGGAGCTCCTACGAGCAGTACTTC. Its translation: CASSTSGSSYEQYF.

V and J are TRBV4-2 and TRBJ2-1; D remains ambiguous. V lost 6 bases and J lost 6, with 9 bases in between. CDR3 length: 12 amino acids. Germline-derived CDR1 and CDR2 are LGHNA and YNFKEQ. Here the CDR3 reads CASRTAFNEQFF. The CDR3 DNA follows: TGTGCCAGCAGAACTGCGTTCAATGAGCAGTTCTTC.

The chain uses TRBV24-1 and TRBJ1-2; 7 bases align to TRBD1. CDR1 and CDR2 (germline): KGHDR, SFDVKD. This CDR3 is 12 amino acids long. J lost 13 bases, V lost 5 bases, and 9 bases had no gene match. The CDR3 sequence: CATSGIEGAFTF. The CDR3 coding sequence is TGTGCCACCAGTGGAATAGAGGGGGCCTTCACCTTC.

The chain combines TRBV4-1 with TRBJ2-7; TRBD2 aligns across 14 bases. V lost 3 bases to trimming and J lost 5 bases; unmatched junction nucleotides: 6. CDR1 and CDR2 (germline): MGHRA, YSYEKL. The CDR3 covers 16 residues. Here the CDR3 reads CASSQRGTSGSDEQYF. The CDR3 bases are TGCGCCAGCAGCCAGAGGGGGACTAGCGGGAGTGACGAGCAGTACTTC.

This CDR3 reads CASSLDGNPYEQYF. In nucleotides, the CDR3 is TGCGCCAGCAGCTTGGACGGTAATCCCTACGAGCAGTACTTC. The chain joins TRBV5-1 to TRBJ2-7; D is undetermined. Germline V gene data show CDR1 as SGHRS and CDR2 as YFSETQ. The CDR3 runs to 14 residues. The V and J ends lost 0 bases and 2 bases respectively, with 9 bases between them.

The rearrangement joins TRBV27 to TRBJ2-2; 8 positions match TRBD1. Looked up from germline, CDR1 is MNHEY and CDR2 is SMNVEV (reference sequence). J was trimmed by 1 base and V by 7 bases; bases with no gene match: 8. The CDR3 totals 16 residues. As DNA, the CDR3 is TGTGCCAGCACCTCAGGGGGCGCTGGGAACACCGGGGAGCTGTTTTTT. Amino acid sequence: CASTSGGAGNTGELFF.

This rearrangement joins TRBV4-1 to TRBJ2-5; TRBD2 might be the D (6 bases). The CDR3 length is 14 residues. Germline CDR1 reads MGHRA; CDR2 reads YSYEKL. Trimming took 1 base from V and 4 from J, leaving 10 bases between them. The CDR3 region has the DNA TGCGCCAGCAGCCAAGCGCGGGGTGGAGAGACCCAGTACTTC. Amino acid sequence: CASSQARGGETQYF.

V and J are TRBV4-3 and TRBJ2-3; 7 nucleotides align to TRBD2. The junction had 5 bases not matched to a gene; V was cut back by 4 bases and J by 1 base. Germline V gene sequence: CDR1 LGHNA, CDR2 YSLEER. This CDR3 region has 15 residues. The CDR3 sequence: CASSPLLAGTDTQYF. CDR3 nucleotide sequence: TGCGCCAGCAGCCCTCTTCTAGCGGGCACAGATACGCAGTATTTT.